These 25 T cell receptor beta chains came from one sample sequenced in a study of T cells after yellow fever vaccination. Using its own MiXCR run on the 5' RACE reads, TCRdb lists one record per CDR3 protein. The sample shows hundreds of thousands of distinct CDR3 sequences, roughly 4.8% of them seen only once. The sample consisted of CD4+ T cells sorted from PBMCs, taken on the day of the yellow fever booster vaccination. The receptors shown here come from a man aged 18 to 30 who received the YFV17D yellow fever vaccine.

This clonotype was counted between two and nine times. This chain uses TRBV20-1 with TRBJ2-7; weak D call: TRBD2 (6 bases). Between the trimmed V and J ends, which lost 4 bases and 3 bases, there was a span of 10 bases. The CDR3 is 12 residues long. The germline V gene encodes CDR1 DFQATT and CDR2 SNEGSKA (reference sequence). The CDR3 here is CSAKAGGYEQYV. CDR3 nucleotides: TGCAGTGCTAAAGCGGGCGGCTACGAGCAGTACGTC.

A few counts support this clonotype. The genes are TRBV5-1 and TRBJ2-2; TRBD1 aligns across 7 bases. Germline-derived CDR1 and CDR2 are SGHRS and YFSETQ. Unmatched junction bases numbered 4, after V lost 3 bases and J lost 2 bases. The CDR3 sequence is 15 residues long. In DNA, the CDR3 is TGCGCCAGCAGCTCCGGGACAGTCAACACCGGGGAGCTGTTTTTT. Its translation: CASSSGTVNTGELFF.

This clonotype was counted a few times. The rearrangement joins TRBV5-1 to TRBJ2-5, with D possibly being TRBD2 (5 bases). Germline CDR1 SGHRS, CDR2 YFSETQ. The CDR3 spans 15 residues. The V end lost 0 bases, the J end lost 3 bases, and 12 bases lay between the germline ends. In DNA form, the CDR3 reads TGCGCCAGCAGCTTGGGGAGCGGCCAGAAAGAGACCCAGTACTTC. Translated, it gives CASSLGSGQKETQYF.

This clonotype was detected many times. J is TRBJ2-3 and V is TRBV7-2; weak D call: TRBD2 (6 bases). Trimming shortened V by 5 bases and J by 2 bases, and 11 bases separated the two germline ends. CDR1 SGHTA and CDR2 FQGNSA come from the germline V gene. The CDR3 extends over 14 amino acids. CDR3 sequence reads: CASSPGEVTDTQYF. CDR3 nucleotides: TGTGCCAGCAGCCCCGGGGAGGTCACAGATACGCAGTATTTT.

Many counts were recorded for this clonotype. This chain links TRBV28 with TRBJ2-5, with 7 bases identical to TRBD2. Germline CDR1 and CDR2: MDHEN and SYDVKM. V gave up 5 bases and J gave up 2 bases; unmatched junction bases: 8. The CDR3 covers 15 residues. DNA of the CDR3: TGTGCCAGCAGTGGCGGGGGAGTTCAACAAGAGACCCAGTACTTC. Residues: CASSGGGVQQETQYF.

There are many counts of this clonotype. The chain couples TRBV20-1 to TRBJ2-3, with 9 nucleotides matching TRBD1. Germline lookup yields CDR1 DFQATT and CDR2 SNEGSKA (reference sequence). This CDR3 comprises 15 residues. J was trimmed by 3 bases and V by 6 bases; bases with no gene match: 10. CDR3: CSADPGQGRTDTQYF. CDR3 bases: TGCAGTGCGGACCCGGGACAGGGTCGGACAGATACGCAGTATTTT.

This clonotype was observed a few times. The chain carries TRBV6-2 or TRBV6-3 and TRBJ2-7; D is perhaps TRBD1 or TRBD2 (5 bases each). This CDR3 is 12 amino acids long. The V gene's germline CDR1 is MNHEY and CDR2 SVGEGT. Trimming took off 2 bases at V and 5 bases at J, with 7 bases between the two ends. The CDR3 DNA reads TGTGCCAGCAGTTACAGGGACCACGAGCAGTACTTC. This sequence encodes CASSYRDHEQYF.

This clonotype was observed many times. The rearrangement links TRBV7-9 to TRBJ1-5; D remains unclear. The CDR3 is 13 residues long. Trimming removed 6 bases at V and 1 base at J, with 7 bases between. Germline CDR1 reads SEHNR; CDR2 reads FQNEAQ (reference sequence). Here the CDR3 reads CASSYDSNQPQHF. CDR3 nucleotides: TGTGCCAGCAGTTATGACAGCAATCAGCCCCAGCATTTT. Using reference TRBV7-9 and TRBJ1-5 for the parts outside the CDR3, the full variable domain is DTGVSQNPRHKITKRGQNVTFRCDPISEHNRLYWYRQTLGQGPEFLTYFQNEAQLEKSRLLSDRFSAERPKGSFSTLEIQRTEQGDSAMYLCASSYDSNQPQHFGDGTRLSIL.

The sample holds a few counts of this clonotype. The chain has TRBV10-3 and TRBJ1-2; possible D gene TRBD1, 5 bases. The CDR3 sequence is 13 residues long. Looked up from germline, CDR1 is ENHRY and CDR2 is SYGVKD. V was trimmed by 3 bases and J by 7 bases, leaving 12 bases between them. In DNA, the CDR3 is TGTGCCATCAGTGACAGGGAATCAAGTGGCTACACCTTC. Translation: CAISDRESSGYTF.

The chain has TRBV7-6 and TRBJ2-3; D is possibly TRBD2 (6 bases). Germline CDR1 is SGHVS and CDR2 is FNYEAQ. CDR3 length: 14 amino acids. V lost 4 bases and J 3 bases, leaving 11 bases between the germline ends. The CDR3 loop reads CASSSYAGTDTQYF. The CDR3 DNA is TGTGCCAGCAGCTCCTACGCGGGAACAGATACGCAGTATTTT.

In its sample, this clonotype was seen many times. This rearrangement joins TRBV20-1 to TRBJ1-4; 7 bases are a match to TRBD1. The CDR3 sequence is 15 residues long. The ends lost 0 bases at V and 7 bases at J; junction bases unmatched: 8. CDR1 and CDR2 from the germline V gene are DFQATT and SNEGSKA (reference sequence). The CDR3 DNA is TGCAGTGCTAGAGATGGCCCGGGGGACAGTGAAAAACTGTTTTTT. It specifies CSARDGPGDSEKLFF.

The genes are TRBV18 and TRBJ2-3, with a weak D call TRBD2 (5 bases). V lost 4 bases and J lost 8, with 13 bases in between. The CDR3 is 13 residues long. CDR1 and CDR2 (germline): KGHSH, LQKENI. The CDR3: CASSLGVESTQYF. CDR3 DNA: TGTGCCAGCTCACTCGGGGTTGAGAGTACGCAGTATTTT.

This clonotype was seen more than once but under ten times. The rearrangement uses TRBV24-1 and TRBJ2-3; D not resolved. The CDR3 spans 15 residues. Trimming cost V 1 base and J 1 base, with 8 bases left between them. Germline V gene data show CDR1 as KGHDR and CDR2 as SFDVKD. CDR3 in DNA: TGTGCCACCAGTGATTTCCCACTGGGCACAGATACGCAGTATTTT. It codes for CATSDFPLGTDTQYF.

There are a few counts of this clonotype. Sequence at one end of the junction differs from germline and may be a read error. The chain joins TRBV12-3 or TRBV12-4 to TRBJ2-2, with TRBD2 identical over 12 bases. This CDR3 is built from 15 residues. The CDR3 nucleotides read TGTGCCAGCAGTCTAGCGGGGGGGCGACGCGGGGAGCTGTTTTTT. Residues: CASSLAGGRRGELFF.

V is TRBV19 and J is TRBJ1-5; D might be TRBD1 (5 bases). The CDR3 contains 16 residues. The V end lost 6 bases, the J end lost 2 bases, and 17 bases lay between the germline ends. Germline CDR1 LNHDA, CDR2 SQIVND (reference sequence). The CDR3 spells CASRANRRGGNQPQHF. CDR3 DNA sequence: TGTGCCAGTAGGGCAAACAGGCGGGGAGGCAATCAGCCCCAGCATTTT.

This clonotype has ten or more counts. The rearrangement joins TRBV5-1 to TRBJ1-2, with D possibly being TRBD1 (6 bases). Germline-derived CDR1 and CDR2 are SGHRS and YFSETQ. Trimming cost V 0 bases and J 8 bases, with 14 bases left between them. There are 14 residues in the CDR3. CDR3: CASSLGLQGSGYTF. DNA of the CDR3: TGCGCCAGCAGCTTGGGTTTACAGGGAAGCGGCTACACCTTC. The full variable domain, with the rest looked up from reference TRBV5-1 and TRBJ1-2, is KAGVTQTPRYLIKTRGQQVTLSCSPISGHRSVSWYQQTPGQGLQFLFEYFSETQRNKGNFPGRFSGRQFSNSRSEMNVSTLELGDSALYLCASSLGLQGSGYTFGSGTRLTVV.

V and J are TRBV7-2 and TRBJ2-3; no clear D. Germline loops: CDR1 SGHTA, CDR2 FQGNSA. Trimming removed 4 bases from V and 5 bases from J, with 10 bases in between. The CDR3 has 13 amino acids. The CDR3, as DNA: TGTGCCAGCAGCTCAGGCCGGAGAGATACGCAGTATTTT. Its protein is CASSSGRRDTQYF.

The table lists this clonotype with many counts. The chain combines TRBV4-2 with TRBJ2-3; 9 bases map to TRBD2. From germline, CDR1 is LGHNA and CDR2 YNFKEQ. This CDR3 has 17 residues. Trimming removed 0 bases from V and 7 bases from J; junction bases left unmatched: 11. In DNA, the CDR3 is TGTGCCAGCAGCCAAGACGGGTTAGCGGGGGAAAGGCATACGCAGTATTTT. This sequence encodes CASSQDGLAGERHTQYF.

This clonotype has just a few counts. The V gene is TRBV20-1, the J gene TRBJ2-1; D is undetermined. Per the germline V gene, CDR1 is DFQATT and CDR2 is SNEGSKA (reference sequence). V was shortened by 0 bases and J by 8 bases, with 8 bases between the two germline ends. This CDR3 contains 12 residues. The CDR3 loop is CSARDFSYEQFF. CDR3 sequence (DNA): TGCAGTGCTAGAGATTTCAGCTATGAGCAGTTCTTC.

This clonotype appeared a few times. J is TRBJ1-4 and V is TRBV4-3; 8 bases are a match to TRBD1. The germline V gene encodes CDR1 LGHNA and CDR2 YSLEER. Trimming took 6 bases from V and 7 from J; bases not matched to a gene: 13. This CDR3 is built from 16 residues. CDR3 residues: CASSPSSGGTGEKLFF. CDR3 DNA sequence: TGCGCCAGCAGTCCGTCTTCAGGGGGCACAGGTGAAAAACTGTTTTTT.

This clonotype was recorded at least ten times. The chain uses TRBV4-1 and TRBJ2-1; maybe TRBD1 (5 bases). Trimming left V 4 bases short and J 0 bases short, with 19 bases between. This CDR3 region has 18 residues. CDR1 and CDR2 from the germline V gene are MGHRA and YSYEKL. Written as DNA, the CDR3 is TGCGCCAGCAGCCCCTCAGGGTTTGGGGCCAGCTCCTACAATGAGCAGTTCTTC. Protein sequence: CASSPSGFGASSYNEQFF.

This chain connects TRBV18 to TRBJ1-2; D gene unclear. Germline loops: CDR1 KGHSH, CDR2 LQKENI. Between the trimmed V and J ends, which lost 3 bases and 0 bases, there was a span of 8 bases. The CDR3 sequence is 14 residues long. The CDR3 region has the DNA TGTGCCAGCTCACCGGCAGACTCTAACTATGGCTACACCTTC. The encoded protein is CASSPADSNYGYTF.

This clonotype was recorded a few times. The J gene is TRBJ1-6, the V gene TRBV6-5; no clear D gene. CDR1 and CDR2 (germline): MNHEY, SVGAGI. V lost 2 bases, J lost 10 bases, and 6 bases lay in between. The CDR3 extends over 12 amino acids. This CDR3 is CASSYAKSPLHF. The CDR3 bases are TGTGCCAGCAGTTACGCCAAATCACCCCTCCACTTT.

This clonotype showed up just a few times. The J gene is TRBJ2-3, the V gene TRBV12-3 or TRBV12-4; 12 nucleotides align to TRBD2. J lost 5 bases, V lost 6 bases, and 9 bases had no gene match. The CDR3 extends over 16 amino acids. The chain's CDR3 is CASSVLAGGFGDTQYF. As DNA, the CDR3 is TGTGCCAGCAGCGTACTAGCGGGGGGTTTCGGAGATACGCAGTATTTT.

This clonotype was seen ten or more times. The rearrangement uses TRBV18 and TRBJ1-1, with 9 bases lining up with TRBD1. CDR1 is KGHSH, CDR2 LQKENI, per germline. The CDR3 extends over 14 amino acids. Losses at the gene ends were 3 bases for V and 5 bases for J; bases not matched to a gene: 4. The CDR3 loop reads CASSPGQGQTEAFF. The CDR3, as DNA: TGTGCCAGCTCACCTGGACAGGGGCAAACTGAAGCTTTCTTT.